This T cell receptor (beta chain) appears in the sequencing data of a study of CXCR3-negative and CXCR3-positive naive CD8 T cells (dated by TCRdb to between 2019 and 2020). Looking at the study overall: In total, 120 million to 150 million TRB reads were obtained, corresponding to roughly 1.5 +/- 0.3 million reads per library. The diversity and physicochemical repertoire analyses included about a dozen donors pooled from two independent experiments. Naive subsets from 5 donors and memory cells from 3 donors were included in the TRBV-TRBJ cluster analysis.

Each CD8+ T cell subset was flow-sorted in triplicate, and 250,000 to 300,000 cells per subset were placed directly into RLT lysis buffer. To keep memory contaminants out, a stringent definition of naive CD8+ T cells was applied: CD45RO-CCR7+CD27+CD95-. Peripheral blood mononuclear cells were isolated from buffy coats using standard density gradient centrifugation. A FACSAria III was used to flow-sort naive CXCR3-negative and CXCR3-positive CD8+ T cells. An RNeasy Mini Kit was used to extract total RNA from the sorted cells. The instrument given in TCRdb is NextSeq 550. The Human TCR Profiling Kit (MiLaboratory) was used to prepare UMI-labeled 5' RACE TRB cDNA libraries. cDNA synthesis used the entire amount of extracted RNA, and PCR amplification then used the entire amount of cDNA produced. Libraries were prepared in parallel with an identical number of PCR cycles. The paper's processing steps were these. MIGEC and MiXCR extracted about 53,000 +/- 10,000 unique UMI-labeled TRB cDNA molecules per library, requiring at least two reads per UMI. On average, roughly 40,000 +/- 10,000 functional in-frame TRB CDR3 nucleotide clonotypes lacking stop codons were found per library. After downsampling to 5000 UMI-labeled TRB molecules per sample, diversity metrics, including normalized Shannon-Wiener and Chao1, were computed in VDJtools. Clonotype-size-weighted physicochemical properties of the central five CDR3 residues (interaction energy, strength, volume and Kidera factor 4) were computed in VDJtools. The reads went through TCRdb reprocessing, and each CDR3 protein sequence gets one entry with no DNA. The V and J calls reflect TCRdb's pipeline rather than the authors' work. This sample's table has entries for 65,000 to 75,000 distinct CDR3 sequences. About 1.5% of the sample is held by the ten biggest clonotypes.

Comment on this clonotype: Its antigen is still unknown.

CDR1 and CDR2 are drawn from the germline V gene (reference sequence): SEHNR, FQNEAQ. The CDR3 sequence holds 12 residues, the cysteine and phenylalanine included. The nucleotide record is missing. The paper as a whole reports these results and caveats: Because surface CD5, which is linked to self-reactivity in mice, was comparable between the naive subsets, TCR interaction strength was also inferred from TRB CDR3 physicochemical properties. Within the same donor, TRBV-TRBJ usage looked similar between naive CXCR3-negative and CXCR3-positive cells, but memory cells had distinct patterns. Compared with CXCR3-negative naive cells, CXCR3-positive naive cells had TRB CDR3s with higher hydrophobicity (lower Kidera factor 4), lower energy, and higher strength and volume indices. Repertoire diversity was comparably high in both naive subsets but much lower in memory CD8+ T cells. CXCR3 expression partially decreased after cryopreservation, so most assays used freshly isolated PBMCs.

The receptor was derived from a human donor in good health. Some clones in this sample may be carry-over from other donors' samples. The sequencing sample was made of naive CXCR3- CD8+ T cells from blood. Explained via the paper, the cell subset or site label denotes: CD45RO-CCR7+CD27+CD95- naive CD8+ T cells lacking CXCR3 (TNR3-). The chain is encoded by TRBV7-9 joined to TRBJ1-1. CDR3 reads: CASRRMNTEAFF.